The next 7 T cell receptor beta chains were all read from a single sample in a study of cytomegalovirus exposure and HLA in healthy donors. PCR was performed using 60 Vbeta and 13 Jbeta primers. TCRdb's copy holds only in-frame clones and misses some; the assay was immunoSEQ multiplex PCR. The sample holds about 160,000 clones; around 81% are singletons and the top ten take 13%. Sequenced input: PBMCs. These receptors originate from a woman between 50 and 59 years old in good health and CMV-seronegative.

The chain recombines TRBV7-9 with TRBJ2-1, with 7 bases identical to TRBD1. The germline CDR1 and CDR2 sequences are SEHNR and FQNEAQ (reference sequence). V lost 5 bases to trimming and J lost 8 bases; unmatched junction nucleotides: 9. The CDR3 covers 14 residues. The CDR3 coding sequence is TGTGCCAGCAGCCCGTTACAGGGGTTCGATGAGCAGTTCTTC. Translating gives CASSPLQGFDEQFF.

This clone appeared a single time. The chain joins TRBV7-6 to TRBJ1-4; D is possibly TRBD1 (5 bases). The CDR3 extends over 14 amino acids. Germline V gene data show CDR1 as SGHVS and CDR2 as FNYEAQ. The V and J ends lost 3 bases and 7 bases respectively, with 12 bases between them. In DNA form, the CDR3 reads TGTGCCAGCAGCTTGACAGTGCTTAGTGAAAAACTGTTTTTT. Translating it yields CASSLTVLSEKLFF.

The chain couples TRBV2 to TRBJ2-7, with 9 bases lining up with TRBD1. V gave up 7 bases and J gave up 5 bases; unmatched junction bases: 3. Germline V gives CDR1 SNHLY, CDR2 FYNNEI. There are 12 residues in the CDR3. The CDR3 loop reads CASIGQGNEQYF. DNA of the CDR3: TGTGCCAGCATAGGACAGGGGAACGAGCAGTACTTC. The whole variable domain, filled in from reference TRBV2 and TRBJ2-7, reads EPEVTQTPSHQVTQMGQEVILRCVPISNHLYFYWYRQILGQKVEFLVSFYNNEISEKSEIFDDQFSVERPDGSNFTLKIRSTKLEDSAMYFCASIGQGNEQYFGPGTRLTVT.

The chain links TRBV7-9 to TRBJ2-7; D remains ambiguous. The CDR3 is made up of 12 amino acids. Trimming took 6 bases from V and 1 from J, leaving 7 bases between them. Germline V gene lookup returns CDR1 SEHNR and CDR2 FQNEAQ (reference sequence). The CDR3 DNA reads as TGTGCCAGCAGTACAGAGTCCTACGAGCAGTACTTC. It yields the protein CASSTESYEQYF.

This chain links TRBV7-8 with TRBJ2-7, with D possibly being TRBD1 (5 bases). Between the trimmed V and J ends, which lost 5 bases and 3 bases, there was a span of 8 bases. The CDR3 is 12 amino acids. Germline CDR1 is SGHVS and CDR2 is FQNEAQ. In nucleotides, the CDR3 is TGTGCCAGCAGCGCGACAGTCTACGAGCAGTACTTC. This translates into CASSATVYEQYF. The full variable domain, rest sourced from reference TRBV7-8 and TRBJ2-7, is GAGVSQSPRYKVAKRGQDVALRCDPISGHVSLFWYQQALGQGPEFLTYFQNEAQLDKSGLPSDRFFAERPEGSVSTLKIQRTQQEDSAVYLCASSATVYEQYFGPGTRLTVT.

This rearrangement joins TRBV4-1 to TRBJ1-2; D gene uncertain. The CDR3 runs to 14 residues. Trimming cost V 2 bases and J 9 bases, with 16 bases left between them. Germline CDR1 reads MGHRA; CDR2 reads YSYEKL. The CDR3 nucleotides are TGCGCCAGCAGCCAAAGCTGGGCAGCCCTGAGCTACACCTTC. Its protein is CASSQSWAALSYTF.

This clone showed up just a few times. The rearrangement links TRBV7-2 to TRBJ1-1; 10 nucleotides agree with TRBD1. The CDR3 is made up of 15 amino acids. V trimming: 6 bases; J trimming: 0 bases; junction bases outside the gene matches: 4. CDR1 is SGHTA, CDR2 FQGNSA, per germline. CDR3 sequence (DNA): TGTGCCAGCAGATCGACAGGGGGCCTGAACACTGAAGCTTTCTTT. Its protein product is CASRSTGGLNTEAFF.